This TCR beta chain was sequenced in a study of blood T cells in healthy people across ages. Study findings and constraints: Estimated diversity, derived from one million T cells, was regarded as an underestimate. Unsorted PBMCs prevented conclusive naive versus antigen-experienced comparison. Higher diversity and more naive CD4+ cells were features of long-lived donors, compared to aged donors.

A J-beta primer mix and a sample-barcoded 5' primer were used in a second PCR of roughly 6 to 12 cycles. In TCRdb, the 5' RACE reads were re-called with MiXCR into one record per CDR3 protein. The table includes about a million distinct CDR3 sequences, roughly half detected once. On this clonotype itself: Its target is unknown.

The V gene's germline CDR1 is MNHEY and CDR2 SVGAGI. This CDR3 spans 16 amino acids. With V trimmed by 5 bases and J by 3 bases, 11 bases remained unmatched. The sample comprised blood. This chain joins TRBV6-5 and TRBJ1-1; TRBD1 aligns across 8 bases. This receptor was identified in a woman aged 60-75 years in good health. The CDR3 bases are TGTGCCAGCAGTCCTGCTGATGGACAGGGACACACTGAAGCTTTCTTT. It codes for CASSPADGQGHTEAFF.